This T cell receptor (beta chain) was captured by sequencing in a study of graft-versus-host responses after intestinal transplantation. Study-wide background: Every transplant recipient was induced with anti-thymocyte globulin, then maintained on tacrolimus and steroids for two to four years. Study results and caveats: Peak circulating GvH clone levels were associated with early post-transplant HvG declines. GvH clonotypes were identified within recipient marrow, with a subset emerging first in ileum or blood.

The data were produced by immunoSEQ multiplex PCR, yet TCRdb's version contains in-frame clones alone and is incomplete. The sample includes 80,000 to 100,000 clones, 90% to 95% of them seen just once. V shed 2 bases, J shed 2 bases, and the junction held 3 bases outside the gene matches. Germline V gene lookup returns CDR1 SGDLS and CDR2 YYNGEE. This CDR3 comprises 16 residues. Notes on this clone: Its antigen is undetermined.

The sequence was collected from a human donor who was the organ donor for an intestinal transplant. Material: unstimulated CD4+ T cells sorted from spleen or lymph node cells, obtained before transplant. The gene calls are TRBV9 and TRBJ2-5; TRBD2 matches at 13 bases. The CDR3 loop reads CASSVSTSGGQETQYF. The CDR3 bases are TGTGCCAGCAGCGTTTCGACTAGCGGGGGGCAAGAGACCCAGTACTTC.